Sequencing of this T cell receptor beta chain was carried out in a study of blood T cell repertoires in COVID-19. For the study at large: Samples of COVID-19 (acute and convalescent) were obtained from the United States, Italy and Spain. T cells, B-cell-depleted T cells, or PBMCs supplied cDNA or gDNA.

V was shortened by 6 bases and J by 2 bases, with 16 bases between the two germline ends. In germline, CDR1 is SGHAT, CDR2 FQNNGV. The CDR3 covers 16 residues. In the original processing: From reference gene primer amplification, estimates of nucleated cell counts were derived. Data came from immunoSEQ multiplex PCR; TCRdb stores just in-frame clones and leaves some out. V and J calls and clone size are copied from that table; D and trimming were computed from the DNA. Of hundreds of thousands of clones in the sample, around 83% were seen once. V usage is TRBV11-2 and J usage is TRBJ1-4; D ambiguous. The specimen sequenced was peripheral blood. The sequence was obtained from a woman between 45 and 60 years old with acute or convalescent COVID-19. The CDR3 coding sequence is TGTGCCAGCAGTTCCGGCGGGGTTAGGACTAATGAAAAACTGTTTTTT. This encodes CASSSGGVRTNEKLFF.